This T cell receptor (beta chain) was found in a study of control samples from healthy donors and cancer patients. TCRdb's table, derived via immunoSEQ multiplex PCR, lists solely in-frame clones and lacks some. The data show 400,000 to 500,000 clones, with about nine tenths seen just once and around 6.5% held by the top ten. This CDR3 contains 15 residues. Trimming cost V 1 base and J 5 bases, with 15 bases left between them. Germline CDR1 and CDR2: MDHEN and SYDVKM. Sequenced sample: PBMCs. The gene calls are TRBV28 and TRBJ2-7, with no clear D. The origin of this receptor is a man between 35 and 55 years old with head and neck cancer. In DNA form, the CDR3 reads TGTGCCAGCAGTTTATACGGGCTAAACAGCCACGAGCAGTACTTC. This sequence encodes CASSLYGLNSHEQYF.